This T cell receptor beta chain was found in a study of long-term antiretroviral therapy in people with HIV. Version v3.0 of the immunoSEQ assay was performed at survey level. The table came from immunoSEQ multiplex PCR; TCRdb's copy has only in-frame clones and leaves some out. The table has 20,000 or so clones, about 86% seen once; the top ten hold approximately 15%. The CDR3 consists of 14 residues. In germline, CDR1 is MNHEY, CDR2 SMNVEV (reference sequence). V lost 4 bases and J 0 bases, leaving 9 bases between the germline ends. Study results and limitations: Repertoire dominance by clones expanded before ART was seen at all time points.

A remark on this clone: Its antigen remains unidentified.

Inclusion required at least two post-ART and at least one pre-ART PBMC samples. Sequenced here: unsorted PBMCs, sampled at the start of antiretroviral therapy, before treatment. The rearrangement joins TRBV27 to TRBJ1-1, with a tentative D call TRBD1 (5 bases). The sequence came from a woman younger than 30 with HIV. The DNA for the CDR3 is TGTGCCAGCAGTTCGGAGGGGATGAACACTGAAGCTTTCTTT. Translating gives CASSSEGMNTEAFF.